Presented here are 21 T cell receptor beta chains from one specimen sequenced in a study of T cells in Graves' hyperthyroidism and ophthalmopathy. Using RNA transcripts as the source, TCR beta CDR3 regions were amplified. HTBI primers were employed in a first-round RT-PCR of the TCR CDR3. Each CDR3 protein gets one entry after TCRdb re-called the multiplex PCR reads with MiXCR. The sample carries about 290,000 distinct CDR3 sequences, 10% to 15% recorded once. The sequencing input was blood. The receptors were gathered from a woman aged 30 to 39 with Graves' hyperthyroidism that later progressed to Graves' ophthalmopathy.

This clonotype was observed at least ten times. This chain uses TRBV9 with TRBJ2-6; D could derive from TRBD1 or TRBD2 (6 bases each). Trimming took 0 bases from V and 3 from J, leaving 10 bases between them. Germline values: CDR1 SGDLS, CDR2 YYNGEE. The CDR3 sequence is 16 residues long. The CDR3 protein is CASSVDREVGANVLTF. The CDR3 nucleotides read TGTGCCAGCAGCGTAGACAGGGAGGTTGGGGCCAACGTCCTGACTTTC.

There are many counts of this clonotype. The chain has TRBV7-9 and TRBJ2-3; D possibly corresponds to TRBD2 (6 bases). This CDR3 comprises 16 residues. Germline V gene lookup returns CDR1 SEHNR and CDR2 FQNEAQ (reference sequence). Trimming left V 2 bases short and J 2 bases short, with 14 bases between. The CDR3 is CASSLHGGSLTDTQYF. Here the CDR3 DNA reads TGTGCCAGCAGCTTACACGGGGGTTCCCTCACAGATACGCAGTATTTT.

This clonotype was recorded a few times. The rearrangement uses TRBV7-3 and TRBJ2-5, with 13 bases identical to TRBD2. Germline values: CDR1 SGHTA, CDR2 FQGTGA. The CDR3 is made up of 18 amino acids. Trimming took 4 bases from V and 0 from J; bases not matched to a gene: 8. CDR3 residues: CASSWGRTSGSYQETQYF. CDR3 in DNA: TGTGCCAGCAGCTGGGGGAGGACTAGCGGGAGCTACCAAGAGACCCAGTACTTC.

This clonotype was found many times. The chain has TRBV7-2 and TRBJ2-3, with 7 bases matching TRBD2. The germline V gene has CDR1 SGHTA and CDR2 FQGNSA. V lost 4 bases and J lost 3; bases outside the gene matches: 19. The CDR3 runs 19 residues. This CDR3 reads CASSSPIILWEGGTDTQYF. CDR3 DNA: TGTGCCAGCAGCTCCCCTATTATTTTGTGGGAGGGAGGAACAGATACGCAGTATTTT.

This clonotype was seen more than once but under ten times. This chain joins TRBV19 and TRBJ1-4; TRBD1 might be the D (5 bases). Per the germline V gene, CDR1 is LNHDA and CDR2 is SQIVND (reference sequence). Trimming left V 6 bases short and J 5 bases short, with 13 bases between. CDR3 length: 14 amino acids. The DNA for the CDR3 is TGTGCCAGTAGCAAGACAGTGATGAATGAAAAACTGTTTTTT. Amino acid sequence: CASSKTVMNEKLFF.

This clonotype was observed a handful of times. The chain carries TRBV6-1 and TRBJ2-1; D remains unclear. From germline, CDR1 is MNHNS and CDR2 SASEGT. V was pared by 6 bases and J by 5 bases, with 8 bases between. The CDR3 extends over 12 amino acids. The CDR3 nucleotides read TGTGCCAGCAGCTACGGAAACAATGAGCAGTTCTTC. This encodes CASSYGNNEQFF.

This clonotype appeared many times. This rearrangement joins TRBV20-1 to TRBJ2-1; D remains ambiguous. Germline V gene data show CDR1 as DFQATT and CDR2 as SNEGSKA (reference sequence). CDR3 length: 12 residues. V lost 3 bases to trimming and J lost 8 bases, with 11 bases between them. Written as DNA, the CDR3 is TGCAGTGCTAGTACTGCTGGCCATGAGCAGTTCTTC. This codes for CSASTAGHEQFF.

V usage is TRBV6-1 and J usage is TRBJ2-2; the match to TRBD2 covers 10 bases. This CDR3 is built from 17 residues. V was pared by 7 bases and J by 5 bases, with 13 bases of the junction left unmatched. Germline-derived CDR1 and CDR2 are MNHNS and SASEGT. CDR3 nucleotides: TGTGCCAGCATCCCAGGAAGGACTAGCGGTAAAACCGGGGAGCTGTTTTTT. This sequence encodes CASIPGRTSGKTGELFF.

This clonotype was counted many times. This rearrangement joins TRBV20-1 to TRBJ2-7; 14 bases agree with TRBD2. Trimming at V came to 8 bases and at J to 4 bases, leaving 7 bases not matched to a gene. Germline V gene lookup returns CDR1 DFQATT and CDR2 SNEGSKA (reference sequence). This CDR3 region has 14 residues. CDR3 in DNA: TGCAGTATACCGGGGACTAGCGGGAGTTACGAGCAGTACTTC. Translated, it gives CSIPGTSGSYEQYF.

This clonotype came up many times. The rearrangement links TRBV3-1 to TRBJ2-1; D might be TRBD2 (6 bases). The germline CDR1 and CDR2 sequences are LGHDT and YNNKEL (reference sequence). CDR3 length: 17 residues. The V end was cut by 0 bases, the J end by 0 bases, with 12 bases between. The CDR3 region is CASSQELALSSYNEQFF. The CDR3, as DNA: TGTGCCAGCAGCCAAGAGCTAGCGCTTAGCTCCTACAATGAGCAGTTCTTC.

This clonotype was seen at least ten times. The CDR3 nucleotides read TGTGCCAGCAGTTTAGGGTCTGAGGAGGGGTGGAATGAGCAGTTCTTC. Its protein is CASSLGSEEGWNEQFF. The genes are TRBV27 and TRBJ2-1; D may be TRBD2 (6 bases). The CDR3 sequence is 16 residues long. CDR1 MNHEY and CDR2 SMNVEV come from the germline V gene (reference sequence). The ends were cut back, 2 bases at V and 7 bases at J, with 18 bases in the middle.

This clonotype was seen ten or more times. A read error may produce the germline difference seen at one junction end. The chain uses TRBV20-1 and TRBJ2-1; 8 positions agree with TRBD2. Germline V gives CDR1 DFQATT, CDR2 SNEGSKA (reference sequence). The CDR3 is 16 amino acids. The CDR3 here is CSARGGSGILYNEQFF. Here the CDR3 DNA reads TGCAGTGCCAGAGGGGGTAGCGGGATTTTATACAATGAGCAGTTCTTC.

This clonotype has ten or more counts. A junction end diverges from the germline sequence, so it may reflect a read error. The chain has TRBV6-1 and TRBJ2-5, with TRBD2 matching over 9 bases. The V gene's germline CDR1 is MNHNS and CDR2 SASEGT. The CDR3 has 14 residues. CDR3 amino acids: CASSPGLARETQYF. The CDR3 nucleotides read TGCGCCAGCAGCCCCGGACTAGCGAGAGAGACCCAGTACTTC.

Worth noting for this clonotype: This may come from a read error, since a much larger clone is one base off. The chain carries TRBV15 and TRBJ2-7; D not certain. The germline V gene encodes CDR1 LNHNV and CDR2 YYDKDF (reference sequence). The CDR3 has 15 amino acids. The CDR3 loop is CAASRDFVASYEQYF. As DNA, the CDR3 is TGTGCCGCCAGCAGAGATTTTGTGGCCTCCTACGAGCAGTACTTC.

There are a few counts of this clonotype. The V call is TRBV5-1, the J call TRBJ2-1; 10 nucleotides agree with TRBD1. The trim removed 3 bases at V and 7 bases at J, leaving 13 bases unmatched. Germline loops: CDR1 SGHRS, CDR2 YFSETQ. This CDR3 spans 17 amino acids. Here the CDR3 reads CASSSMGGGQGVNEQFF. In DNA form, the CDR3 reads TGCGCCAGCAGCTCAATGGGAGGCGGACAGGGGGTAAATGAGCAGTTCTTC.

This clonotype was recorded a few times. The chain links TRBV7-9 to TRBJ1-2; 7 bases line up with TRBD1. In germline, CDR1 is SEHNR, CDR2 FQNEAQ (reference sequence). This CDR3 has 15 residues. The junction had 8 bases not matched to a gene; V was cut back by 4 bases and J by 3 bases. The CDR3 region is CASSSPGTGDYGYTF. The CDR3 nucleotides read TGTGCCAGCAGCTCGCCAGGTACAGGGGACTATGGCTACACCTTC.

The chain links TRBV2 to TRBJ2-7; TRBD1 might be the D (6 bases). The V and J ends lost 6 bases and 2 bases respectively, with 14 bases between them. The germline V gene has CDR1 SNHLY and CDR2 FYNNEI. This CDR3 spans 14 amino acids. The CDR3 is CASSETGSTYEQYF. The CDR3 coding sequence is TGTGCCAGCAGCGAGACAGGTTCTACCTACGAGCAGTACTTC. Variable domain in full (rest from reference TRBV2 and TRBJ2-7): EPEVTQTPSHQVTQMGQEVILRCVPISNHLYFYWYRQILGQKVEFLVSFYNNEISEKSEIFDDQFSVERPDGSNFTLKIRSTKLEDSAMYFCASSETGSTYEQYFGPGTRLTVT.

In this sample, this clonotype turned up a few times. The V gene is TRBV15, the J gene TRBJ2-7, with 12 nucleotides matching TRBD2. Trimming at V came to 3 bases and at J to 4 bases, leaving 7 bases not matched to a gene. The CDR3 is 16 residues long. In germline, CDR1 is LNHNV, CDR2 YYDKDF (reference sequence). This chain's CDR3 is CATSRQLAGGFYEQYF. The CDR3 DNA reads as TGTGCCACCAGCAGGCAACTAGCGGGAGGTTTTTACGAGCAGTACTTC.

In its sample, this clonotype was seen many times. CDR3 protein: CASTKGGQETQYF. Here the CDR3 DNA reads TGTGCCAGCACCAAGGGCGGGCAAGAGACCCAGTACTTC. V usage is TRBV28 and J usage is TRBJ2-5, with D maybe TRBD2 (5 bases). Germline-derived CDR1 and CDR2 are MDHEN and SYDVKM. Trimming took off 7 bases at V and 2 bases at J, with 11 bases between the two ends. The CDR3 extends over 13 amino acids.

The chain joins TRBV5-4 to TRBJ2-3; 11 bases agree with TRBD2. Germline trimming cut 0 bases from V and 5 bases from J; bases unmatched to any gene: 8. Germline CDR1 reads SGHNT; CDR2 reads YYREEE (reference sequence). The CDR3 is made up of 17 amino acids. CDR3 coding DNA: TGTGCCAGCAGCTTGGGAACTAGCGGGAGTCTTGGAGATACGCAGTATTTT. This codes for CASSLGTSGSLGDTQYF.

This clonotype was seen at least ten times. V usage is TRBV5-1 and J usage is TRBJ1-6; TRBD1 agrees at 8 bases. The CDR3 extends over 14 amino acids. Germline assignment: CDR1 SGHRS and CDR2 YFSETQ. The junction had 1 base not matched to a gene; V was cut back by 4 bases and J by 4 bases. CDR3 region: CASSQGAYNSPLHF. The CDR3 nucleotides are TGCGCCAGCAGCCAGGGGGCATATAATTCACCCCTCCACTTT. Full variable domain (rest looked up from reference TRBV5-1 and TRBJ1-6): KAGVTQTPRYLIKTRGQQVTLSCSPISGHRSVSWYQQTPGQGLQFLFEYFSETQRNKGNFPGRFSGRQFSNSRSEMNVSTLELGDSALYLCASSQGAYNSPLHFGNGTRLTVT.